Listed here are 22 T cell receptor beta chains from one sample, sequenced in a study of shared clonotypes between healthy human individuals. Assay: immunoSEQ multiplex PCR; the TCRdb copy retains only in-frame clones and omits some. The table has roughly 700,000 clones, under 80% seen once. The sequenced sample was memory CD4+ T cells sorted from blood. Subset denoted: CD45RA-negative fraction. These receptors originate from a woman in her twenties or thirties in good health.

The chain has TRBV5-1 and TRBJ2-5; D is possibly TRBD1 (6 bases). The CDR3 extends over 16 amino acids. Germline V gene sequence: CDR1 SGHRS, CDR2 YFSETQ. V was clipped by 0 bases and J by 5 bases, with 17 bases between them. CDR3 amino acids: CASSLDGQPVAETQYF. CDR3 sequence (DNA): TGCGCCAGCAGCTTGGATGGACAGCCAGTGGCGGAGACCCAGTACTTC.

The sample holds a few counts of this clone. The chain combines TRBV6-4 with TRBJ2-7; TRBD2 matches at 7 bases. Germline CDR1 is MRHNA and CDR2 is SNTAGT. The CDR3 is 15 amino acids. V lost 6 bases and J lost 7; bases outside the gene matches: 15. CDR3 sequence reads: CASRRERDPDEEQYF. The CDR3 coding sequence is TGTGCCAGCAGGAGGGAGCGGGACCCTGATGAAGAGCAGTACTTC.

This clone was detected many times. The chain carries TRBV11-1 and TRBJ2-1; D is tentatively TRBD1 or TRBD2 (5 bases each). From germline, CDR1 is SGHAT and CDR2 FQDESV (reference sequence). The CDR3 is made up of 15 amino acids. The ends were cut back, 1 base at V and 0 bases at J, with 7 bases in the middle. DNA of the CDR3: TGTGCCAGCAGCTTAGAGGGACCCTCCTACAATGAGCAGTTCTTC. As protein: CASSLEGPSYNEQFF.

The chain employs TRBV11-2 and TRBJ2-7, with 9 bases that match TRBD2. V lost 5 bases to trimming and J lost 7 bases; unmatched junction nucleotides: 12. Per germline, CDR1 SGHAT and CDR2 FQNNGV. This CDR3 is built from 15 residues. The CDR3 DNA reads as TGTGCCAGCAGCCTTAGAATAGCGGGAGTGGAAGAGCAGTACTTC. It codes for CASSLRIAGVEEQYF. The complete variable domain, with remaining parts taken from reference TRBV11-2 and TRBJ2-7, reads EAGVAQSPRYKIIEKRQSVAFWCNPISGHATLYWYQQILGQGPKLLIQFQNNGVVDDSQLPKDRFSAERLKGVDSTLKIQPAKLEDSAVYLCASSLRIAGVEEQYFGPGTRLTVT.

V gene TRBV10-3 combines with J gene TRBJ2-5, with D perhaps given as TRBD1 or TRBD2 (7 bases each). Germline values: CDR1 ENHRY, CDR2 SYGVKD. V lost 10 bases and J 5 bases, leaving 29 bases between the germline ends. This CDR3 spans 17 amino acids. The CDR3 sequence: CATQGRAGPSPRETQYF. The CDR3 region has the DNA TGTGCCACACAGGGGCGAGCGGGACCATCCCCCCGGGAGACCCAGTACTTC.

This clone was observed many times. The CDR3: CASSQIEGVTDTQYF. As DNA, the CDR3 is TGTGCCAGCAGCCAAATTGAGGGCGTCACAGATACGCAGTATTTT. The V call is TRBV4-2, the J call TRBJ2-3, with D perhaps matching TRBD2 (5 bases). The germline V gene has CDR1 LGHNA and CDR2 YNFKEQ. Trimming left V 2 bases short and J 2 bases short, with 11 bases between. This CDR3 has 15 residues.

This clone was recorded a few times. CDR3 coding DNA: TGTGCCAGCAGTGAACAGCTAGCGGGAGTAGATACGCAGTATTTT. Translating it yields CASSEQLAGVDTQYF. The rearrangement links TRBV2 to TRBJ2-3; the match to TRBD2 covers 10 bases. This CDR3 region has 15 residues. Trimming cost V 2 bases and J 5 bases; bases outside gene matches: 4. Germline CDR1 is SNHLY and CDR2 is FYNNEI.

The chain couples TRBV19 to TRBJ2-1; TRBD2 aligns across 12 bases. With V trimmed by 2 bases and J by 6 bases, 5 bases remained unmatched. Germline V CDR1 and CDR2: LNHDA, SQIVND (reference sequence). The CDR3 consists of 16 residues. CDR3 bases: TGTGCCAGTAGTATATCCACTAGCGGGAGGACCAATGAGCAGTTCTTC. Its translation is CASSISTSGRTNEQFF.

V is TRBV2 and J is TRBJ1-5; D not resolved. The CDR3 runs to 14 residues. In germline, CDR1 is SNHLY, CDR2 FYNNEI. V lost 4 bases to trimming and J lost 4 bases, with 11 bases between them. Here the CDR3 reads CASSVGRENQPQHF. CDR3 sequence (DNA): TGTGCCAGCAGTGTCGGTAGGGAAAATCAGCCCCAGCATTTT.

The chain links TRBV9 to TRBJ1-1; TRBD1 matches at 9 bases. CDR1 is SGDLS and CDR2 is YYNGEE in the germline V gene. CDR3 size: 15 residues. Unmatched junction bases numbered 7, after V lost 0 bases and J lost 7 bases. CDR3 DNA sequence: TGTGCCAGCAGCGTAGTCACAGGGGGCGGGGATGAAGCTTTCTTT. It is translated as CASSVVTGGGDEAFF. Complete variable domain (other parts from reference TRBV9 and TRBJ1-1): DSGVTQTPKHLITATGQRVTLRCSPRSGDLSVYWYQQSLDQGLQFLIQYYNGEERAKGNILERFSAQQFPDLHSELNLSSLELGDSALYFCASSVVTGGGDEAFFGQGTRLTVV.

This clone was recorded only once. This chain uses TRBV27 with TRBJ2-5; 11 nucleotides match TRBD2. The germline V gene encodes CDR1 MNHEY and CDR2 SMNVEV (reference sequence). V shed 4 bases, J shed 5 bases, and the junction held 9 bases outside the gene matches. The CDR3 has 16 residues. CDR3 protein: CASSYTSGSVGETQYF. The CDR3 DNA follows: TGTGCCAGCAGTTATACTAGCGGGAGTGTTGGGGAGACCCAGTACTTC.

The chain couples TRBV28 to TRBJ2-1; D unclear. V was shortened by 7 bases and J by 0 bases, with 10 bases between the two germline ends. The germline V gene has CDR1 MDHEN and CDR2 SYDVKM. This CDR3 comprises 14 residues. CDR3 region: CASISEYSYNEQFF. Written as DNA, the CDR3 is TGTGCCAGCATTTCGGAGTACTCCTACAATGAGCAGTTCTTC.

In regard to this clone: Other DNA sequences in this sample translate to the same CDR3. The V gene is TRBV10-1, the J gene TRBJ2-7; D gene uncertain. The germline CDR1 and CDR2 sequences are WNHNN and SYGVQD (reference sequence). Trimming cost V 2 bases and J 4 bases, with 3 bases left between them. The CDR3 length is 11 residues. CDR3 loop: CASSEGYEQYF. CDR3 in DNA: TGCGCCAGCAGTGAGGGGTACGAGCAGTACTTC.

This clone was detected only a few times. The chain couples TRBV28 to TRBJ2-5, with no clear D. Germline CDR1 is MDHEN and CDR2 is SYDVKM. With 2 bases removed from V and 5 bases from J, the gap between germline ends came to 12 bases. This CDR3 spans 14 amino acids. Written as DNA, the CDR3 is TGTGCCAGCAGTTTACCGTCAAGGAAGGAGACCCAGTACTTC. It is translated as CASSLPSRKETQYF.

This clone has only a few counts. V and J are TRBV28 and TRBJ1-2, with 8 bases lining up with TRBD1. This CDR3 spans 15 amino acids. V dropped 5 bases and J dropped 3; count of bases not matched to a gene: 8. CDR1 MDHEN and CDR2 SYDVKM come from the germline V gene. The CDR3 is CASSRPGTGDYGYTF. For the CDR3, the DNA is TGTGCCAGCAGTCGACCCGGGACAGGCGACTATGGCTACACCTTC.

The V and J genes are TRBV5-1 and TRBJ2-7; 9 bases agree with TRBD1. The CDR3 sequence is 15 residues long. Trimming cost V 0 bases and J 3 bases; bases outside gene matches: 4. Germline CDR1 is SGHRS and CDR2 is YFSETQ. CDR3 bases: TGCGCCAGCAGCTTGGGACAGGGGGGATTCTACGAGCAGTACTTC. Its translation is CASSLGQGGFYEQYF.

The V and J genes are TRBV2 and TRBJ1-2; D might be TRBD1 (6 bases). Germline V CDR1 and CDR2: SNHLY, FYNNEI. V was pared by 6 bases and J by 6 bases, with 26 bases between. The CDR3 loop spans 17 amino acids. The CDR3 region is CASSGIGLRMAGDGYTF. DNA of the CDR3: TGTGCCAGCAGCGGGATAGGGTTAAGGATGGCAGGGGATGGCTACACCTTC.

A few counts support this clone. This rearrangement joins TRBV5-1 to TRBJ1-3; unclear D gene. This CDR3 contains 14 residues. Between the trimmed V and J ends, which lost 0 bases and 0 bases, there was a span of 4 bases. Germline assignment: CDR1 SGHRS and CDR2 YFSETQ. The CDR3 is CASSLATSGNTIYF. CDR3 coding DNA: TGCGCCAGCAGCTTGGCTACCTCTGGAAACACCATATATTTT.

The V call is TRBV20-1, the J call TRBJ1-1; D uncertain. Trimming removed 7 bases from V and 4 bases from J, with 4 bases in between. The V gene's germline CDR1 is DFQATT and CDR2 SNEGSKA (reference sequence). The CDR3 runs 9 residues. The CDR3 reads CSEGTEAFF. CDR3 DNA: TGCAGTGAGGGCACTGAAGCTTTCTTT.

This clone was observed once. CDR3: CAWSVWGLAGDNEQFF. The CDR3 nucleotides are TGTGCCTGGAGTGTATGGGGACTAGCGGGGGACAATGAGCAGTTCTTC. The chain is built from TRBV30 and TRBJ2-1; 14 positions match TRBD2. The germline V gene has CDR1 GTSNPN and CDR2 SVGIG (reference sequence). The CDR3 runs to 16 residues. Losses at the gene ends were 0 bases for V and 5 bases for J; bases not matched to a gene: 3.

The chain uses TRBV6-1 and TRBJ1-3; 7 bases map to TRBD1. After removal of 1 base from V and 4 bases from J, the junction contained 10 bases not matched to a gene. Germline V lookup: CDR1 MNHNS, CDR2 SASEGT. The CDR3 totals 17 residues. CDR3 sequence: CASSEGGATGTGNTIYF. The CDR3 coding sequence is TGTGCCAGCAGTGAAGGGGGAGCGACAGGGACGGGAAACACCATATATTTT.

V usage is TRBV29-1 and J usage is TRBJ2-1; 10 bases are shared with TRBD2. There are 15 residues in the CDR3. V lost 2 bases, J lost 8 bases, and 9 bases stayed unmatched. CDR1 is SQVTM, CDR2 ANQGSEA, per germline. The CDR3 DNA reads TGCAGCGTTGAACGGGCTAGCGGGAGTCTAGATGAGCAGTTCTTC. It is translated as CSVERASGSLDEQFF.